This T cell receptor (beta chain) was identified during a study of Ad26.COV2.S vaccination and SARS-CoV-2 variants. Study-level background: Donor got 5x10^10 or 1x10^11 viral particles of Ad26.COV2.S.

Treatment described: 15 to 20 received Ad26.COV2.S at low or high dose, single or two shots; about five received placebo; per-sample allocation not given. The samples date from day 63 after the first vaccine or placebo injection. The CDR3 has 12 amino acids. Trimming removed 9 bases at V and 9 bases at J, with 17 bases between. Germline CDR1 SGHNT, CDR2 YYREEE (reference sequence). Assay used: immunoSEQ multiplex PCR; TCRdb lists only in-frame clones, some missing. The table has under 550,000 clones, approximately 90% seen once. Remarks on this clone: Its specificity is not known.

General study findings and limits: Total T cell responses, in the TCR breadth and depth analyses, may have been underestimated. Those who received the vaccine showed greater spike-specific TCR breadth than those given placebo.

The rearrangement uses TRBV5-4 and TRBJ2-3; the D gene could be TRBD1 or TRBD2 (5 bases each). The receptor was isolated from a person between 18 and 65 years old who received the Ad26.COV2.S COVID-19 vaccine or a placebo. The sample in question was peripheral blood, obtained in a trial of Ad26.COV2.S vaccine versus placebo. The DNA for the CDR3 is TGTGCCATCCCCCAAGGGACCGACACGCAGTATTTT. This gives the protein CAIPQGTDTQYF.